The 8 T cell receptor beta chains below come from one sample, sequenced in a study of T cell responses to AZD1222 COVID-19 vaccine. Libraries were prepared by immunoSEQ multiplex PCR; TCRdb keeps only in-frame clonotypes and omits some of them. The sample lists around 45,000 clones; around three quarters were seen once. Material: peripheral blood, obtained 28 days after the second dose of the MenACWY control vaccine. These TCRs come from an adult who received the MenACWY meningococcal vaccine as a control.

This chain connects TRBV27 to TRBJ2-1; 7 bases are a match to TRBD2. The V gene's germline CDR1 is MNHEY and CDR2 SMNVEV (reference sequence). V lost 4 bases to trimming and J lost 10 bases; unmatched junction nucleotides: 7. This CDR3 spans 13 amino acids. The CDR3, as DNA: TGTGCCAGCAGTTGGGACTACCGAAGGGAGCAGTTCTTC. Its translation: CASSWDYRREQFF.

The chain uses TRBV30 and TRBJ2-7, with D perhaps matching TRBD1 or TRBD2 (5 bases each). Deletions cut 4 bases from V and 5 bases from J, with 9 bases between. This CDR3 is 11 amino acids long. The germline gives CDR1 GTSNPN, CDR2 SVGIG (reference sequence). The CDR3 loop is CAWIGDHEQYF. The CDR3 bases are TGTGCCTGGATTGGGGACCACGAGCAGTACTTC.

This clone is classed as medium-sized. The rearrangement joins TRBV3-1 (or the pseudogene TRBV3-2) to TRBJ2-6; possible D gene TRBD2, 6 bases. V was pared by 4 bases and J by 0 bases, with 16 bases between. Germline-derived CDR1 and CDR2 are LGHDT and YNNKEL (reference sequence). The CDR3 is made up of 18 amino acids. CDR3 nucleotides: TGTGCCAGCAGCCTCTTAGCGGTTATGAGCTCTGGGGCCAACGTCCTGACTTTC. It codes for CASSLLAVMSSGANVLTF.

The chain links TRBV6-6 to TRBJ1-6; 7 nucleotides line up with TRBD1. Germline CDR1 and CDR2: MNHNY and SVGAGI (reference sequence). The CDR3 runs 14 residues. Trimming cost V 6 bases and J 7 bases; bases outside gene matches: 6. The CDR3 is CASSPDRVNSPLHF. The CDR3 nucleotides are TGTGCCAGCAGCCCAGACAGGGTGAATTCACCCCTCCACTTT.

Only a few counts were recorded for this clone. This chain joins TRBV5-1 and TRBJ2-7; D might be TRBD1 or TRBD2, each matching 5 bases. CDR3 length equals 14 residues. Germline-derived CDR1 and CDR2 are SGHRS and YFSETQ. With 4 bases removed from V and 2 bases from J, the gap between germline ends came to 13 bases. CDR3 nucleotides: TGCGCCAGCAGCCCCTCCGGGGCCCCCTACGAGCAGTACGTC. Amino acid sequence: CASSPSGAPYEQYV.

As DNA, the CDR3 is TGTGCCAGCAGCTTTGGACAGGGACCATACGAGCAGTACTTC. Translating it yields CASSFGQGPYEQYF. This chain joins TRBV11-2 and TRBJ2-7, with 8 bases matching TRBD1. Germline CDR1 reads SGHAT; CDR2 reads FQNNGV. The CDR3 is made up of 14 amino acids. V dropped 3 bases and J dropped 4; count of bases not matched to a gene: 5.

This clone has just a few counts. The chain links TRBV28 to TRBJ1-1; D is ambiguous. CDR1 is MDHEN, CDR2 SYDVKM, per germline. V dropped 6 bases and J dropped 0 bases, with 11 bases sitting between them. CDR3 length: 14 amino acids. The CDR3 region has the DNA TGTGCCAGCAGACGGCAGGCAATGAACACTGAAGCTTTCTTT. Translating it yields CASRRQAMNTEAFF.

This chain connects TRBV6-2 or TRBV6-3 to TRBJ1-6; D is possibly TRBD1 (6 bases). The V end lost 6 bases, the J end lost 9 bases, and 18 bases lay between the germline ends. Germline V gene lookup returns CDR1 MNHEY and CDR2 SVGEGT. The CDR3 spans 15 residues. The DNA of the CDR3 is TGTGCCAGCAGCCCGGGGTCAAAGGGGGGTTCACCCCTCCACTTT. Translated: CASSPGSKGGSPLHF.